Below are 22 T cell receptor beta chains sequenced from a single sample in a study of T cell repertoires in cytomegalovirus infection. In TCRdb, the reads were re-called with MiXCR into one record per CDR3 protein. The profile shows about 190,000 distinct CDR3 sequences, about a tenth of them singletons. Material for sequencing was PBMCs. The source is a human donor in good health (CMV status not recorded). Some clones in this sample may be carry-over from other donors' samples.

This clonotype was picked up many times. The gene calls are TRBV28 and TRBJ1-2; maybe TRBD1 (5 bases). CDR1 MDHEN and CDR2 SYDVKM come from the germline V gene. V dropped 6 bases and J dropped 5 bases, with 16 bases sitting between them. The CDR3 length is 14 residues. Here the CDR3 DNA reads TGTGCCAGCAGCCCCGGGGACGAAGGATATGGCTACACCTTC. Protein sequence: CASSPGDEGYGYTF.

This clonotype was seen repeatedly, ten times or more. The chain joins TRBV19 to TRBJ1-6; D is unclear. V was pared by 4 bases and J by 6 bases, with 16 bases between. Germline CDR1 and CDR2: LNHDA and SQIVND (reference sequence). This CDR3 is 16 amino acids long. The CDR3 region is CASSTRTPSTNSPLHF. CDR3 coding DNA: TGTGCCAGTAGTACAAGGACGCCTAGCACTAATTCACCCCTCCACTTT.

The genes are TRBV5-1 and TRBJ1-1; D gene ambiguous. Germline-derived CDR1 and CDR2 are SGHRS and YFSETQ. The CDR3 length is 14 residues. V dropped 4 bases and J dropped 4 bases, with 14 bases sitting between them. CDR3 coding DNA: TGCGCCAGCAGCGAACCGGGAGGGAGCACTGAAGCTTTCTTT. It yields the protein CASSEPGGSTEAFF.

In its sample, this clonotype was seen many times. The genes are TRBV10-3 and TRBJ1-2; no reliable D call. Per germline, CDR1 ENHRY and CDR2 SYGVKD. The CDR3 consists of 12 residues. V was pared by 7 bases and J by 1 base, with 7 bases between. The chain's CDR3 is CAITGDNYGYTF. The CDR3 nucleotides are TGTGCCATCACCGGTGATAACTATGGCTACACCTTC.

This clonotype was observed at least ten times. J is TRBJ2-1 and V is TRBV7-2; D is perhaps TRBD2 (6 bases). This CDR3 has 14 amino acids. The V gene lost 5 bases and the J gene lost 4 bases, with 12 bases spanning the gap. Germline CDR1 SGHTA, CDR2 FQGNSA. The CDR3 spells CASSRDFSYNEQFF. Written as DNA, the CDR3 is TGTGCCAGCAGCCGGGACTTCTCTTACAATGAGCAGTTCTTC.

Ten or more counts support this clonotype. The rearrangement links TRBV7-9 to TRBJ2-1, with TRBD2 identical over 14 bases. The CDR3 extends over 15 amino acids. Germline V gene data show CDR1 as SEHNR and CDR2 as FQNEAQ (reference sequence). Trimming at V came to 5 bases and at J to 7 bases, leaving 4 bases not matched to a gene. CDR3 coding DNA: TGTGCCAGCAGCGAGGGACTAGCGGGGGTAAATGAGCAGTTCTTC. Its protein is CASSEGLAGVNEQFF.

The CDR3 DNA reads TGTGCCAGCAGTCTAGCGGGCCGTTTTGATGAGCAGTTCTTC. Its protein product is CASSLAGRFDEQFF. The V call is TRBV7-2, the J call TRBJ2-1, with TRBD2 identical over 8 bases. Germline CDR1 SGHTA, CDR2 FQGNSA. The CDR3 has 14 residues. After removal of 6 bases from V and 8 bases from J, the junction contained 9 bases not matched to a gene.

This clonotype occurred many times. CDR3 bases: TGTGCCAGCAGCTTAGGCTCCGGGACTCTCTACGAGCAGTACTTC. As protein: CASSLGSGTLYEQYF. The chain is built from TRBV7-9 and TRBJ2-7, with D perhaps matching TRBD2 (6 bases). The CDR3 spans 15 residues. Per germline, CDR1 SEHNR and CDR2 FQNEAQ (reference sequence). V was shortened by 1 base and J by 3 bases, with 13 bases between the two germline ends.

This clonotype was detected many times. The V and J genes are TRBV11-2 and TRBJ1-1; TRBD1 matches at 7 bases. Germline assignment: CDR1 SGHAT and CDR2 FQNNGV. This CDR3 has 16 residues. Germline trimming cut 5 bases from V and 4 bases from J; bases unmatched to any gene: 13. The CDR3 DNA reads TGTGCCAGCAGCCATGGACAGGCAAGAAGGGGCACTGAAGCTTTCTTT. It specifies CASSHGQARRGTEAFF.

Ten or more counts support this clonotype. V gene TRBV7-3 combines with J gene TRBJ2-3; TRBD2 aligns across 7 bases. Germline-derived CDR1 and CDR2 are SGHTA and FQGTGA. The CDR3 is made up of 14 amino acids. V was clipped by 3 bases and J by 4 bases; unmatched bases: 4. The CDR3 sequence is CASSLNAGADTQYF. The CDR3 DNA sequence: TGTGCCAGCAGCTTGAATGCGGGAGCAGATACGCAGTATTTT.

The sample holds many counts of this clonotype. V and J are TRBV20-1 and TRBJ2-7; either TRBD1 or TRBD2 may fit D (5 bases each). The CDR3 has 14 amino acids. Germline CDR1 is DFQATT and CDR2 is SNEGSKA (reference sequence). Deletions cut 3 bases from V and 1 base from J, with 13 bases between. The DNA of the CDR3 is TGCAGTGCTAGGTCCGGGACGGTGTCCTACGAGCAGTACTTC. Protein product: CSARSGTVSYEQYF.

This clonotype was detected many times. The chain is built from TRBV7-8 and TRBJ1-6; D is uncertain. Trimming took 5 bases from V and 0 from J, leaving 11 bases between them. Germline V gives CDR1 SGHVS, CDR2 FQNEAQ. CDR3 length: 16 amino acids. CDR3: CASSDAGSSYNSPLHF. The DNA of the CDR3 is TGTGCCAGCAGCGATGCAGGAAGCTCCTATAATTCACCCCTCCACTTT.

The chain is built from TRBV15 and TRBJ2-2, with 8 bases identical to TRBD2. Germline V gene lookup returns CDR1 LNHNV and CDR2 YYDKDF (reference sequence). Trimming removed 1 base from V and 0 bases from J; junction bases left unmatched: 1. The CDR3 is 16 amino acids. CDR3: CATSRGLATNTGELFF. CDR3 DNA: TGTGCCACCAGCAGAGGACTAGCGACGAACACCGGGGAGCTGTTTTTT. The variable domain in full, with the rest retrieved from reference TRBV15 and TRBJ2-2, is DAMVIQNPRYQVTQFGKPVTLSCSQTLNHNVMYWYQQKSSQAPKLLFHYYDKDFNNEADTPDNFQSRRPNTSFCFLDIRSPGLGDTAMYLCATSRGLATNTGELFFGEGSRLTVL.

This clonotype was counted once. V is TRBV28 and J is TRBJ2-7; D gene uncertain. The CDR3 is made up of 14 amino acids. V lost 2 bases, J lost 0 bases, and 8 bases lay in between. CDR1 MDHEN and CDR2 SYDVKM come from the germline V gene. CDR3 nucleotide sequence: TGTGCCAGCAGTTTAATGGCAGCCTCCTACGAGCAGTACTTC. Residues: CASSLMAASYEQYF.

The V and J genes are TRBV15 and TRBJ1-3; D unresolved. The CDR3 is 14 residues long. V gave up 6 bases and J gave up 0 bases, with 9 bases separating them. CDR1 is LNHNV and CDR2 is YYDKDF in the germline V gene (reference sequence). For the CDR3, the DNA is TGTGCCACCAGTGTTGCCTCCTCTGGAAACACCATATATTTT. Translating gives CATSVASSGNTIYF.

V usage is TRBV28 and J usage is TRBJ2-5; D possibly matches TRBD1 or TRBD2 (6 bases each). Germline CDR1 reads MDHEN; CDR2 reads SYDVKM. The CDR3 has 17 residues. With 3 bases removed from V and 2 bases from J, the gap between germline ends came to 19 bases. The CDR3 sequence is CASSFRQRGDVQETQYF. CDR3 nucleotides: TGTGCCAGCAGTTTTCGTCAGAGGGGGGATGTTCAAGAGACCCAGTACTTC.

This clonotype appeared many times. The J gene is TRBJ2-1, the V gene TRBV7-2, with D perhaps TRBD2 (5 bases). This CDR3 region has 17 residues. In germline, CDR1 is SGHTA, CDR2 FQGNSA. V lost 2 bases and J 3 bases, leaving 17 bases between the germline ends. CDR3 region: CASSLRLAGSLYNEQFF. DNA for the CDR3: TGTGCCAGCAGCTTACGGCTGGCGGGCTCCCTCTACAATGAGCAGTTCTTC.

Notes on this clonotype: Since the CDR3 does not end with the conserved phenylalanine or tryptophan, this likely comes from a read error. J is TRBJ2-7 and V is TRBV7-2; TRBD2 agrees at 8 bases. This CDR3 is 15 amino acids long. J gave up 3 bases and V 4 bases, and 8 bases lay outside the gene matches. Germline V gene sequence: CDR1 SGHTA, CDR2 FQGNSA. The CDR3 sequence is CASSSGRGGIYEQYS. The DNA for the CDR3 is TGTGCCAGCAGCTCAGGCCGCGGGGGGATCTACGAGCAGTACTCC.

This clonotype has only a few counts. This chain joins TRBV7-9 and TRBJ1-1; unclear D gene. This CDR3 has 12 residues. Germline V gene data show CDR1 as SEHNR and CDR2 as FQNEAQ (reference sequence). V was clipped by 5 bases and J by 7 bases, with 11 bases between them. The CDR3 bases are TGTGCCAGCAGCCTAGGTATGGTTGAAGCTTTCTTT. Amino acid sequence: CASSLGMVEAFF.

This clonotype appeared a few times. The rearrangement uses TRBV15 and TRBJ2-3, with D perhaps TRBD1 (5 bases). The V gene lost 1 base and the J gene lost 2 bases, with 13 bases spanning the gap. The CDR3 has 16 residues. Germline CDR1 and CDR2: LNHNV and YYDKDF (reference sequence). CDR3 protein: CATSRVRVGITDTQYF. CDR3 nucleotides: TGTGCCACCAGCAGAGTCAGGGTGGGGATCACAGATACGCAGTATTTT.

This clonotype was seen ten or more times. The CDR3 nucleotides are TGTGCCAGCACCCCAAGCGGGAGTGAAGGCGCTGGTGAGCAGTTCTTC. This codes for CASTPSGSEGAGEQFF. The chain employs TRBV12-3 or TRBV12-4 and TRBJ2-1; 8 nucleotides match TRBD2. The CDR3 is made up of 16 amino acids. J lost 9 bases, V lost 7 bases, and 17 bases had no gene match.

The J gene is TRBJ2-1, the V gene TRBV7-2; 14 nucleotides line up with TRBD2. The CDR3 totals 18 residues. Germline-derived CDR1 and CDR2 are SGHTA and FQGNSA. V dropped 5 bases and J dropped 9; count of bases not matched to a gene: 15. The chain's CDR3 is CASSNRLAGGLRPGEQFF. The CDR3 coding sequence is TGTGCCAGCAGCAACCGACTAGCGGGAGGGCTACGGCCCGGTGAGCAGTTCTTC.